Detailed here is one T cell receptor beta chain. This specimen belongs to a study of cytomegalovirus exposure and HLA in healthy donors. Study-wide background: About 85 million unique TCR sequences came from HLA-typed donors in an early release.

Trimming took 0 bases from V and 4 from J, leaving 17 bases between them. CDR1 is LNHNV and CDR2 is YYDKDF in the germline V gene (reference sequence). The CDR3 consists of 17 residues. A multiplex PCR was run with 60 Vbeta primers and 13 Jbeta primers. Profiling relied on immunoSEQ multiplex PCR, and the TCRdb table lists in-frame clones only, not all of them. The table has fewer than 150,000 clones, 78% seen once; the top ten hold 2.5% to 3.5%. Sequencing used PBMCs. This sequence joins TRBV15 and TRBJ2-3; no definite D call. This receptor was obtained from a male donor in good health and CMV-seronegative. CDR3 amino acids: CATSRDLGWAVADTQYF. In DNA form, the CDR3 reads TGTGCCACCAGCAGAGATCTCGGTTGGGCCGTGGCAGATACGCAGTATTTT.